Listed below are T cell receptor beta chains from one sample, sequenced in a study of blood T cells in healthy people across ages. TCRdb recomputed calls from the 5' RACE reads with MiXCR, one row per CDR3 protein. The sample contains some 900,000 distinct CDR3 sequences, around 48% of which appear only once. Material for sequencing was blood. The receptors shown here come from a young man in good health. The CDR3 runs from the conserved cysteine through the conserved F or W. A D gene is named only where the DNA matches it firmly. Not all rows give a size; the values are once, few, many and, for expanded clones, a class.

TRBD1,TRBJ2-7,NA,TRBV6-2/TRBV6-3,CASTKTGQTYEQYF,TGTGCCAGCACCAAAACGGGACAGACCTACGAGCAGTACTTC
NA,TRBJ2-3,NA,TRBV20-1,CSANRGDTQYF,TGCAGTGCTAATAGAGGAGATACGCAGTATTTT
TRBD2,TRBJ2-3,many,TRBV4-1,CASSLGPTRAGGATDTQYF,TGCGCCAGCAGCCTGGGCCCGACTAGGGCGGGGGGAGCCACAGATACGCAGTATTTT
TRBD2,TRBJ2-3,NA,TRBV30,CAWSRAGGTDTQYF,TGTGCCTGGAGTAGGGCGGGAGGAACAGATACGCAGTATTTT
NA,TRBJ1-6,few,TRBV28,CASSLGASGLLNSPLHF,TGTGCCAGCAGTTTAGGGGCGTCGGGGCTCCTGAATTCACCCCTCCACTTT
NA,TRBJ2-5,few,TRBV29-1,CSVTNRNIQETQYF,TGCAGCGTTACTAACAGAAATATCCAAGAGACCCAGTACTTC
TRBD1,TRBJ2-5,NA,TRBV7-9,CASSLPTGRGETQYF,TGTGCCAGCAGCTTACCGACAGGGCGTGGGGAGACCCAGTACTTC
NA,TRBJ2-1,NA,TRBV20-1,CSARDPRDASYNEQFF,TGCAGTGCCCGGGATCCCCGGGACGCCTCCTACAATGAGCAGTTCTTC
NA,TRBJ2-3,few,TRBV6-5,CASSWTFTDTQYF,TGTGCCAGCAGTTGGACCTTCACAGATACGCAGTATTTT
NA,TRBJ2-3,few,TRBV24-1,CATSDPRGLSTDTQYF,TGTGCCACCAGTGACCCACGGGGCCTAAGCACAGATACGCAGTATTTT
TRBD1,TRBJ2-1,NA,TRBV5-4,CASSLQGKYWEQFF,TGTGCCAGCAGCTTACAGGGGAAGTACTGGGAGCAGTTCTTC
NA,TRBJ2-7,many,TRBV5-1,CASSLNYRQYEQYF,TGCGCCAGCAGCTTGAATTACAGACAATACGAGCAGTACTTC
NA,TRBJ2-7,NA,TRBV6-1,CASSESMAEQYF,TGTGCCAGCAGTGAATCAATGGCCGAGCAGTACTTC
TRBD2,TRBJ2-7,NA,TRBV20-1,CSAPSGGLSYEQYF,TGCAGTGCCCCTAGCGGGGGGCTCTCCTACGAGCAGTACTTC
TRBD1,TRBJ1-2,few,TRBV27,CASRPAGQGGGYGYTF,TGTGCCAGCAGACCCGCCGGACAGGGGGGTGGGTATGGCTACACCTTC
NA,TRBJ2-7,NA,TRBV6-2/TRBV6-3,CASSPGRSRISYEQYF,TGTGCCAGCAGTCCCGGACGGTCCCGCATATCCTACGAGCAGTACTTC
TRBD1,TRBJ2-5,NA,TRBV12-3/TRBV12-4,CASRRQGQETQYF,TGTGCCAGCAGAAGACAGGGCCAAGAGACCCAGTACTTC
NA,TRBJ2-5,NA,TRBV3-1,CASRDPWGGTQYF,TGTGCCAGCAGGGACCCGTGGGGAGGGACCCAGTACTTC
NA,TRBJ2-7,NA,TRBV6-5,CASKKKWTGVSYEQYF,TGTGCCAGCAAGAAGAAGTGGACGGGGGTCTCCTACGAGCAGTACTTC
NA,TRBJ1-5,NA,TRBV6-6,CASSYQVGGANQPQHF,TGTGCCAGCAGTTACCAAGTTGGGGGCGCCAATCAGCCCCAGCATTTT
NA,TRBJ2-1,NA,TRBV7-3,CSSSLLAVGDEQLF,TGTTCCAGCAGCTTATTAGCGGTGGGGGATGAGCAGCTCTTC
NA,TRBJ2-4,once,TRBV5-1,CASSLQWGPTYERYF,TGCGCCAGCAGCTTGCAGTGGGGGCCGACCTACGAGCGGTACTTC
TRBD1,TRBJ2-1,NA,TRBV13,CASSPLPGTEYYNEQFF,TGTGCCAGCAGCCCCCTTCCCGGGACAGAATACTACAATGAGCAGTTCTTC
NA,TRBJ2-3,NA,TRBV7-8,CASRLTLEDTQYF,TGTGCCAGCAGGTTGACTCTAGAAGATACGCAGTATTTT
NA,TRBJ1-1,NA,TRBV24-1,CATSDGGVNTEAFF,TGTGCCACCAGTGACGGTGGGGTCAACACTGAAGCTTTCTTT
NA,TRBJ1-5,NA,TRBV27,CASTLGANLGEPQHF,TGTGCCAGCACCCTTGGGGCTAATCTCGGAGAGCCCCAGCATTTT
NA,TRBJ2-7,NA,TRBV4-2,CASSQDLVGSLNEQYF,TGTGCCAGCAGCCAAGATTTGGTGGGGTCCCTCAATGAGCAGTACTTC
NA,TRBJ1-2,few,TRBV7-9,CASSLAGAHNYGYTF,TGTGCCAGCAGCTTAGCAGGGGCTCATAACTATGGCTACACCTTC
NA,TRBJ2-3,few,TRBV7-2,CASSLHGGTDTQYF,TGTGCCAGCAGCTTGCATGGAGGCACAGATACGCAGTATTTT
NA,TRBJ1-1,NA,TRBV10-3,CATNSGTGTEAFF,TGTGCCACAAACTCGGGCACGGGGACTGAAGCTTTCTTT
NA,TRBJ2-1,NA,TRBV9,CASSAPSLHEQFF,TGTGCCAGCAGCGCACCTTCTTTGCATGAGCAGTTCTTC
TRBD1,TRBJ2-5,NA,TRBV4-1,CASSQDEGTGPYNEQYF,TGCGCCAGCAGCCAAGATGAGGGGACAGGGCCCTACAATGAGCAGTACTTC
NA,TRBJ1-5,NA,TRBV4-1,CASSQPGGRSRPQHF,TGCGCCAGCAGCCAACCGGGGGGCCGGAGTCGGCCCCAGCATTTT
NA,TRBJ1-2,NA,TRBV19,CASSTRRDAGYTF,TGTGCCAGTAGTACCCGACGGGACGCGGGCTACACCTTC
NA,TRBJ1-2,NA,TRBV7-6,CASTLQRAPENYGYTF,TGTGCCAGCACCCTACAGAGGGCCCCAGAGAACTATGGCTACACCTTC
NA,TRBJ2-1,few,TRBV18,CASSPPAVRNEQFF,TGTGCCAGCTCACCACCGGCAGTAAGGAATGAGCAGTTCTTC
NA,TRBJ1-6,few,TRBV28,CASSGAQGYNSPLHF,TGTGCCAGCAGCGGAGCGCAGGGGTATAATTCACCCCTCCACTTT
NA,TRBJ2-5,few,TRBV7-2,CASSFVTGGLETQYF,TGTGCCAGCAGCTTTGTTACGGGGGGCTTGGAGACCCAGTACTTC
TRBD2,TRBJ2-1,NA,TRBV4-1,CASSSPQSGGARGEQFF,TGCGCCAGCAGCTCCCCCCAAAGCGGGGGGGCCAGGGGTGAGCAGTTCTTC
TRBD1,TRBJ1-2,few,TRBV6-5,CASSEIRQGAEGYTF,TGTGCCAGCAGTGAAATACGACAGGGGGCGGAAGGCTACACCTTC
NA,TRBJ2-1,NA,TRBV7-2,CASSLEGPQFF,TGTGCCAGCAGCTTAGAAGGTCCTCAGTTCTTC
NA,TRBJ1-5,few,TRBV7-2,CASSSVYSNQPQHF,TGTGCCAGCAGCTCCGTTTATAGCAATCAGCCCCAGCATTTT
NA,TRBJ2-3,few,TRBV9,CASSAYSSSTDTQYF,TGTGCCAGCAGCGCGTACAGCAGTAGCACAGATACGCAGTATTTT
NA,TRBJ2-3,NA,TRBV7-2,CASSARLGTDTQYF,TGTGCCAGCAGCGCCCGGTTGGGCACAGATACGCAGTATTTT